The 22 T cell receptor beta chains below were found in one sample sequenced in a study of long-term antiretroviral therapy in people with HIV (dated by TCRdb to the early 2020s). The immunoSEQ hsTCRB v3.0 assay was used at survey level resolution to sequence the TRB variable region. Not all clones reach the TCRdb copy of this immuneACCESS table, which keeps in-frame sequences only. Checked studies attribute under half of the gap to unresolved V genes and leave the rest unexplained. The sample data list roughly 40,000 clones, and around 85% of these were observed just once. More than 4% of the sample belongs to the ten largest clones. The input for sequencing was unsorted PBMCs, taken 1.2 years after starting antiretroviral therapy. These receptors were taken from a woman between 45 and 65 years old with HIV.

The chain carries TRBV19 and TRBJ2-5, with D hard to call. The V end lost 4 bases, the J end lost 4 bases, and 10 bases lay between the germline ends. The CDR3 runs 13 residues. CDR1 and CDR2 (germline): LNHDA, SQIVND (reference sequence). CDR3 region: CASSNLQRETQYF. The CDR3 DNA sequence: TGTGCCAGTAGTAATCTTCAGCGAGAGACCCAGTACTTC.

V is TRBV10-3 and J is TRBJ2-4; D perhaps matches TRBD1 (8 bases). V shed 8 bases and J shed 3 bases, with 14 bases lying between them. This CDR3 has 14 amino acids. Per the germline V gene, CDR1 is ENHRY and CDR2 is SYGVKD. CDR3 nucleotide sequence: TGTGCCATCGAACAGGGGGGGGACAAAAACATTCAGTACTTC. Protein: CAIEQGGDKNIQYF.

With respect to this clone: The junction shows a germline mismatch at one end, possibly a read error. The V call is TRBV27, the J call TRBJ1-1; D gene uncertain. Per the germline V gene, CDR1 is MNHEY and CDR2 is SMNVEV (reference sequence). CDR3 length equals 13 residues. In DNA form, the CDR3 reads TGTGCCAGCAGTTTAGCGGGGAACGCTGAAGCTTTCTTT. Amino acids: CASSLAGNAEAFF.

This clone has only one observation. The rearrangement uses TRBV9 and TRBJ2-5; D is perhaps TRBD2 (5 bases). Deletions cut 4 bases from V and 9 bases from J, with 16 bases between. Looked up from germline, CDR1 is SGDLS and CDR2 is YYNGEE. This CDR3 has 13 residues. This CDR3 is CASSPPGVEAQYF. The CDR3 DNA reads TGTGCCAGCAGCCCACCCGGGGTTGAGGCCCAGTACTTC.

The chain is built from TRBV4-2 and TRBJ2-3, with 10 positions matching TRBD2. The CDR3 has 16 amino acids. The V gene end was trimmed by 4 bases and the J gene end by 5 bases; junction bases not matched to a gene: 9. Germline V gene sequence: CDR1 LGHNA, CDR2 YNFKEQ. Written as DNA, the CDR3 is TGTGCCAGCAGCCTTACCAGCGGGGGGGAAGTAGATACGCAGTATTTT. This sequence encodes CASSLTSGGEVDTQYF.

The chain combines TRBV2 with TRBJ2-7, with 11 nucleotides matching TRBD1. This CDR3 comprises 14 residues. The trim removed 7 bases at V and 6 bases at J, leaving 8 bases unmatched. Germline lookup yields CDR1 SNHLY and CDR2 FYNNEI. The CDR3, as DNA: TGTGCCAGCAACCACGGGACAGGGGGGCCCGAGCAGTACTTC. Protein sequence: CASNHGTGGPEQYF.

This clone was seen only once. The chain recombines TRBV6-1 with TRBJ1-2, with 9 bases fitting TRBD1. The CDR3 runs 14 residues. Looked up from germline, CDR1 is MNHNS and CDR2 is SASEGT. J was trimmed by 3 bases and V by 6 bases; bases with no gene match: 5. CDR3 amino acids: CASRGGQGHYGYTF. DNA of the CDR3: TGTGCCAGCAGGGGGGGACAGGGTCACTATGGCTACACCTTC.

This clone was recorded once. This sequence joins TRBV27 and TRBJ1-5; D may be TRBD1 (5 bases). The CDR3 is 14 residues long. The germline V gene encodes CDR1 MNHEY and CDR2 SMNVEV (reference sequence). Trimming shortened V by 6 bases and J by 6 bases, and 15 bases separated the two germline ends. CDR3 DNA: TGTGCCAGCAGGGTGAGGGGAGAAGGTCAGCCCCAGCATTTT. It translates to CASRVRGEGQPQHF.

This clone has a single count. The chain joins TRBV25-1 to TRBJ1-1; 8 bases are a match to TRBD1. This CDR3 is built from 14 residues. Trimming removed 5 bases from V and 5 bases from J; junction bases left unmatched: 7. Germline values: CDR1 MGHDK, CDR2 SYGVNS. CDR3 in amino acids: CASSTGTGGTEAFF. The CDR3 DNA is TGTGCCAGCAGTACCGGAACAGGGGGGACTGAAGCTTTCTTT.

V is TRBV2 and J is TRBJ1-4; D gene uncertain. V was pared by 6 bases and J by 8 bases, with 13 bases between. Per germline, CDR1 SNHLY and CDR2 FYNNEI. This CDR3 has 13 amino acids. The CDR3 here is CASRGGVGEKLFF. The CDR3 DNA sequence: TGTGCCAGCAGGGGTGGGGTAGGAGAAAAACTGTTTTTT.

The genes are TRBV5-8 and TRBJ1-2; D is ambiguous. This CDR3 has 12 amino acids. Trimming pared 0 bases from V and 6 bases from J, leaving 6 bases between. Germline CDR1 reads SGHTS; CDR2 reads YDEGEE. The CDR3 nucleotides are TGTGCCAGCAGCTTGGATCGGGATGGCTACACCTTC. This translates into CASSLDRDGYTF.

The genes are TRBV19 and TRBJ1-6; no clear D gene. This CDR3 is built from 12 residues. Germline V lookup: CDR1 LNHDA, CDR2 SQIVND (reference sequence). V was shortened by 8 bases and J by 9 bases, with 11 bases between the two germline ends. The CDR3 here is CASSHHSSPLHF. The CDR3 region has the DNA TGTGCCAGTTCACACCACAGTTCACCCCTCCACTTT.

The rearrangement uses TRBV2 and TRBJ1-2; D not certain. The CDR3 totals 13 residues. Trimming removed 0 bases from V and 2 bases from J, with 4 bases in between. Germline assignment: CDR1 SNHLY and CDR2 FYNNEI. DNA for the CDR3: TGTGCCAGCAGTGAAGCACAGAACTATGGCTACACCTTC. This sequence encodes CASSEAQNYGYTF.

The rearrangement uses TRBV5-1 and TRBJ1-1; 7 bases fit TRBD1. The germline V gene encodes CDR1 SGHRS and CDR2 YFSETQ. Trimming at V came to 1 base and at J to 1 base, leaving 1 base not matched to a gene. The length of the CDR3 is 14 residues. DNA for the CDR3: TGCGCCAGCAGCTTGACAGGGGAGAACACTGAAGCTTTCTTT. This sequence encodes CASSLTGENTEAFF.

The chain is built from TRBV10-3 and TRBJ2-1, with D possibly being TRBD1 (8 bases). The germline V and J ends were trimmed by 0 bases and 4 bases, with 28 bases remaining between them. The germline CDR1 and CDR2 sequences are ENHRY and SYGVKD. The length of the CDR3 is 21 residues. The CDR3 nucleotides are TGTGCCATCAGTGAGTCGGGGGGGGGACAGGATTATTTTGATCCATACAATGAGCAGTTCTTC. Translating gives CAISESGGGQDYFDPYNEQFF.

The V and J genes are TRBV7-6 and TRBJ2-3; no clear D. Germline values: CDR1 SGHVS, CDR2 FNYEAQ. This CDR3 is built from 12 residues. The V end lost 5 bases, the J end lost 4 bases, and 7 bases lay between the germline ends. The CDR3 is CASSQIPDTQYF. The DNA of the CDR3 is TGTGCCAGCAGCCAGATTCCAGATACGCAGTATTTT. Full variable domain (remainder filled in from reference TRBV7-6 and TRBJ2-3): GAGVSQSPRYKVTKRGQDVALRCDPISGHVSLYWYRQALGQGPEFLTYFNYEAQQDKSGLPNDRFSAERPEGSISTLTIQRTEQRDSAMYRCASSQIPDTQYFGPGTRLTVL.

This chain joins TRBV7-9 and TRBJ2-1; 11 positions match TRBD2. The CDR3 sequence is 16 residues long. V dropped 5 bases and J dropped 9; count of bases not matched to a gene: 12. Germline-derived CDR1 and CDR2 are SEHNR and FQNEAQ (reference sequence). The CDR3: CASSPLLGLAETEQFF. For the CDR3, the DNA is TGTGCCAGCAGCCCACTCTTGGGACTAGCGGAGACTGAGCAGTTCTTC.

The chain has TRBV27 and TRBJ2-3; D is ambiguous. V was clipped by 2 bases and J by 4 bases, with 4 bases between them. The length of the CDR3 is 12 residues. Germline V gene lookup returns CDR1 MNHEY and CDR2 SMNVEV (reference sequence). The CDR3 nucleotides read TGTGCCAGCAGTTTACCCCCAGATACGCAGTATTTT. Residues: CASSLPPDTQYF.

The chain has TRBV9 and TRBJ2-5, with D tentatively TRBD2 (5 bases). Germline V gene lookup returns CDR1 SGDLS and CDR2 YYNGEE. The CDR3 has 16 amino acids. V lost 3 bases and J lost 4, with 19 bases in between. The CDR3 DNA reads as TGTGCCAGCAGCGGGGCCTGGCTAGCTGAACGAGAGACCCAGTACTTC. This codes for CASSGAWLAERETQYF.

The J gene is TRBJ1-5, the V gene TRBV2; D remains unclear. The V end was cut by 7 bases, the J end by 9 bases, with 16 bases between. Germline loops: CDR1 SNHLY, CDR2 FYNNEI. This CDR3 region has 13 residues. The CDR3 DNA reads TGTGCCAGCACAGCGACCTGGGCCAGGCCCCAGCATTTT. Protein: CASTATWARPQHF.

This clone was observed a few times. V is TRBV10-2 and J is TRBJ1-2; D is ambiguous. The CDR3 length is 15 residues. CDR1 and CDR2 (germline): WSHSY, SAAADI. Trimming took 3 bases from V and 7 from J, leaving 18 bases between them. CDR3 nucleotide sequence: TGCGCCAGCAGTGACCCCGCACGTCTCGGAGGTGGCTACACCTTC. It yields the protein CASSDPARLGGGYTF.

This clone appeared once. This chain connects TRBV7-8 to TRBJ1-5; a weak D match, TRBD1 (5 bases). The germline V and J ends were trimmed by 5 bases and 3 bases, with 20 bases remaining between them. From germline, CDR1 is SGHVS and CDR2 FQNEAQ. The CDR3 covers 17 residues. The CDR3 region has the DNA TGTGCCAGCAGCGCAGCGCTTGGGACCGGTATCAATCAGCCCCAGCATTTT. Protein: CASSAALGTGINQPQHF.